What follows describes a single T cell receptor beta chain. The antigen remains undetermined. The sample belongs to a study of OX40 agonist ivuxolimab in advanced cancers. The method was immunoSEQ multiplex PCR; TCRdb's version includes in-frame clones alone and lacks a portion of them. The table includes approximately 38,000 clones, around 83% detected once. The CDR3 is made up of 14 amino acids. With V trimmed by 5 bases and J by 4 bases, 7 bases remained unmatched. CDR1 and CDR2 (germline): MNHEY, SMNVEV (reference sequence). Study-level findings and limits: Relative to CD4+, CD8+ T cells held more expanded clones on average.

Sequenced material: CD4+ or CD8+ T cells sorted from blood, taken in a trial of the OX40 agonist ivuxolimab. The chain carries TRBV27 and TRBJ2-7; 8 nucleotides match TRBD2. The TCR was taken from an adult with an advanced solid tumor such as melanoma, head and neck, liver or kidney cancer. CDR3 sequence reads: CASSAGTSMYEQYF. In DNA, the CDR3 is TGTGCCAGCAGTGCCGGGACTAGTATGTACGAGCAGTACTTC.